Shown below are 27 T cell receptor beta chains from a single sample sequenced in a study of PD-L1 blockade in urothelial cancer. Stated time point: peripheral blood 6 weeks after treatment start. Produced via immunoSEQ multiplex PCR; TCRdb's table is partial and in-frame only. This sample has just over 35,000 clones, with approximately 84% found just once. This sample comprised PBMCs, obtained around atezolizumab (anti-PD-L1) treatment. The receptor source for this set is a man aged 35 to 55 with urothelial cancer.

The V and J genes are TRBV18 and TRBJ2-1; 10 nucleotides agree with TRBD2. Per germline, CDR1 KGHSH and CDR2 LQKENI. Trimming removed 6 bases from V and 4 bases from J; junction bases left unmatched: 3. The length of the CDR3 is 14 residues. The CDR3 DNA reads as TGTGCCAGCTCGTCTAGCGGGGGTTACAATGAGCAGTTCTTC. As protein: CASSSSGGYNEQFF.

The chain couples TRBV19 to TRBJ2-5; 9 bases line up with TRBD1. The CDR3 extends over 15 amino acids. The V gene's germline CDR1 is LNHDA and CDR2 SQIVND (reference sequence). V dropped 4 bases and J dropped 2; count of bases not matched to a gene: 5. CDR3 in amino acids: CASSNRGLGQETQYF. The CDR3 DNA reads as TGTGCCAGTAGTAACAGGGGGCTAGGTCAAGAGACCCAGTACTTC.

The chain carries TRBV28 and TRBJ2-1; D may be TRBD2 (6 bases). The CDR3 sequence is 11 residues long. Germline assignment: CDR1 MDHEN and CDR2 SYDVKM. Trimming left V 11 bases short and J 4 bases short, with 9 bases between. CDR3 in DNA: TGTGCCTCCGGAGGGTACAATGAGCAGTTCTTC. Translating gives CASGGYNEQFF.

Only one count was recorded for this clone. The genes are TRBV18 and TRBJ2-5; TRBD1 matches at 7 bases. CDR3 length equals 13 residues. V was pared by 5 bases and J by 2 bases, with 2 bases of the junction left unmatched. The V gene's germline CDR1 is KGHSH and CDR2 LQKENI. CDR3 sequence: CASSSGQQETQYF. The CDR3 DNA is TGTGCCAGCTCATCGGGACAGCAAGAGACCCAGTACTTC.

The chain joins TRBV9 to TRBJ2-3; 7 nucleotides line up with TRBD2. Unmatched junction bases numbered 17, after V lost 0 bases and J lost 4 bases. This CDR3 is 19 amino acids long. From germline, CDR1 is SGDLS and CDR2 YYNGEE. The CDR3 is CASSVAPVGLVISPDTQYF. CDR3 DNA: TGTGCCAGCAGCGTAGCCCCCGTCGGACTAGTTATAAGTCCAGATACGCAGTATTTT.

V and J are TRBV28 and TRBJ2-3, with D maybe TRBD2 (6 bases). The V end was cut by 6 bases, the J end by 3 bases, with 10 bases between. CDR3 length: 13 amino acids. The germline gives CDR1 MDHEN, CDR2 SYDVKM. The CDR3 nucleotides are TGTGCCAGCAGGCAAGCGGGTACAGATACGCAGTATTTT. It encodes CASRQAGTDTQYF.

The chain uses TRBV28 and TRBJ2-6; D is undetermined. V was trimmed by 6 bases and J by 2 bases, leaving 11 bases between them. This CDR3 is built from 15 residues. Germline values: CDR1 MDHEN, CDR2 SYDVKM. In DNA, the CDR3 is TGTGCCAGCAGAGAGCCCCCCCCTGGGGCCAACGTCCTGACTTTC. Protein sequence: CASREPPPGANVLTF.

This chain uses TRBV30 with TRBJ1-4, with a possible D match to TRBD1 (5 bases). The CDR3 contains 15 residues. Germline CDR1 reads GTSNPN; CDR2 reads SVGIG (reference sequence). With 5 bases removed from V and 8 bases from J, the gap between germline ends came to 21 bases. CDR3 protein: CAWSPTPQGGEKLFF. In nucleotides, the CDR3 is TGTGCCTGGTCGCCCACACCGCAGGGTGGGGAAAAACTGTTTTTT.

This clone was recorded only once. The chain employs TRBV5-1 and TRBJ2-5; D is possibly TRBD1 (6 bases). The CDR3 sequence is 15 residues long. V lost 2 bases, J lost 4 bases, and 15 bases lay in between. Germline assignment: CDR1 SGHRS and CDR2 YFSETQ. CDR3: CASSLTATGLETQYF. CDR3 bases: TGCGCCAGCAGCTTAACCGCCACAGGGTTAGAGACCCAGTACTTC.

The chain recombines TRBV30 with TRBJ1-2; weak D call: TRBD1 (5 bases). V was trimmed by 0 bases and J by 0 bases, leaving 5 bases between them. CDR1 is GTSNPN, CDR2 SVGIG, per germline (reference sequence). This CDR3 contains 13 residues. Here the CDR3 DNA reads TGTGCCTGGAGTGTACAGGCTAACTATGGCTACACCTTC. Protein: CAWSVQANYGYTF. Filled out from reference TRBV30 and TRBJ1-2, the complete variable domain reads SQTIHQWPATLVQPVGSPLSLECTVEGTSNPNLYWYRQAAGRGLQLLFYSVGIGQISSEVPQNLSASRPQDRQFILSSKKLLLSDSGFYLCAWSVQANYGYTFGSGTRLTVV.

V gene TRBV28 combines with J gene TRBJ1-1, with 8 bases matching TRBD1. This CDR3 has 16 amino acids. CDR1 and CDR2 (germline): MDHEN, SYDVKM. V was clipped by 6 bases and J by 4 bases; unmatched bases: 13. CDR3 DNA: TGTGCCAGCAGACTCCCCGGACAGGGCAGAGGCACTGAAGCTTTCTTT. Encoded protein: CASRLPGQGRGTEAFF.

The chain combines TRBV11-2 with TRBJ1-5; 11 bases line up with TRBD1. Germline trimming cut 5 bases from V and 2 bases from J; bases unmatched to any gene: 2. CDR3 length: 15 residues. Looked up from germline, CDR1 is SGHAT and CDR2 is FQNNGV. CDR3: CASSGQGAGNQPQHF. CDR3 DNA sequence: TGTGCCAGCAGCGGACAGGGGGCTGGCAATCAGCCCCAGCATTTT.

This clone came up once. The V and J genes are TRBV6-1 and TRBJ1-2; D gene ambiguous. V was trimmed by 6 bases and J by 5 bases, leaving 10 bases between them. The CDR3 length is 12 residues. Germline loops: CDR1 MNHNS, CDR2 SASEGT. CDR3 DNA: TGTGCCAGCAGCCCCGTCGTATATGGCTACACCTTC. Encoded protein: CASSPVVYGYTF.

The chain uses TRBV5-1 and TRBJ1-4; D call uncertain. The CDR3 runs to 15 residues. Per germline, CDR1 SGHRS and CDR2 YFSETQ. The germline V and J ends were trimmed by 0 bases and 8 bases, with 14 bases remaining between them. The CDR3 here is CASSLGAGSREKLFF. CDR3 bases: TGCGCCAGCAGCTTGGGGGCTGGGTCGCGAGAAAAACTGTTTTTT.

The chain recombines TRBV7-9 with TRBJ2-5, with 8 bases identical to TRBD2. Trimming removed 5 bases from V and 4 bases from J; junction bases left unmatched: 15. Per the germline V gene, CDR1 is SEHNR and CDR2 is FQNEAQ (reference sequence). This CDR3 region has 17 residues. CDR3 sequence (DNA): TGTGCCAGCAGCGCGTGGGGTGCGGGCCGGGGGGGAGAGACCCAGTACTTC. Translating it yields CASSAWGAGRGGETQYF.

This chain joins TRBV19 and TRBJ2-2; 9 nucleotides agree with TRBD2. CDR1 is LNHDA, CDR2 SQIVND, per germline (reference sequence). Losses at the gene ends were 3 bases for V and 5 bases for J; bases not matched to a gene: 7. This CDR3 is built from 16 residues. CDR3 region: CASSISSGRTTGELFF. The CDR3 region has the DNA TGTGCCAGTAGTATTAGCAGCGGGAGGACGACCGGGGAGCTGTTTTTT.

This clone is a singleton in its sample. The chain uses TRBV21-1 and TRBJ1-5. TRBV21-1 is described as a pseudogene. The CDR3 has 16 residues. The CDR3 DNA reads TGTGCCAGCAGCAAAGAAAGACCCCGGGGCAATCAGCCCCAGCATTTT. Protein product: CASSKERPRGNQPQHF.

The gene calls are TRBV19 and TRBJ1-5; D may be TRBD1 (5 bases). The CDR3 sequence is 15 residues long. V lost 0 bases and J 7 bases, leaving 13 bases between the germline ends. The germline V gene has CDR1 LNHDA and CDR2 SQIVND (reference sequence). CDR3: CASSIEASGIQPQHF. CDR3 DNA: TGTGCCAGTAGTATAGAGGCTTCAGGGATCCAGCCCCAGCATTTT.

This clone came up once. This chain links TRBV6-1 with TRBJ1-2; TRBD1 agrees at 9 bases. The CDR3 extends over 15 amino acids. In germline, CDR1 is MNHNS, CDR2 SASEGT. The junction had 12 bases not matched to a gene; V was cut back by 8 bases and J by 5 bases. The CDR3 is CASGTSGTGPYGYTF. Here the CDR3 DNA reads TGTGCCAGCGGGACCTCCGGGACAGGGCCTTATGGCTACACCTTC.

The chain uses TRBV25-1 and TRBJ2-5; TRBD2 is a possible D gene (6 bases). The CDR3 is made up of 17 amino acids. Germline V gene sequence: CDR1 MGHDK, CDR2 SYGVNS. V lost 1 base, J lost 5 bases, and 20 bases lay in between. The CDR3 bases are TGTGCCAGCAGTGAATTTTGGGACTCAGGGAATGGGGAGACCCAGTACTTC. Translated: CASSEFWDSGNGETQYF.

The chain carries TRBV5-1 and TRBJ2-5, with 8 bases identical to TRBD2. Germline trimming cut 6 bases from V and 4 bases from J; bases unmatched to any gene: 11. The CDR3 contains 15 residues. CDR1 is SGHRS and CDR2 is YFSETQ in the germline V gene. CDR3 in DNA: TGCGCCAGCACCGCCAGTACTAGCGGATCAGAGACCCAGTACTTC. Amino acid sequence: CASTASTSGSETQYF.

This clone was seen once. The chain joins TRBV20-1 to TRBJ2-3, with unresolved D. CDR1 DFQATT and CDR2 SNEGSKA come from the germline V gene (reference sequence). There are 11 residues in the CDR3. V was trimmed by 7 bases and J by 3 bases, leaving 8 bases between them. The CDR3 protein is CSGRVTDTQYF. Here the CDR3 DNA reads TGCAGTGGTCGGGTTACAGATACGCAGTATTTT.

CDR3 sequence reads: CASSTDGGGNTQYF. CDR3 DNA: TGTGCCAGCAGTACGGACGGGGGAGGAAATACGCAGTATTTT. The rearrangement joins TRBV28 to TRBJ2-3; a possible D gene is TRBD2 (6 bases). CDR1 and CDR2 (germline): MDHEN, SYDVKM. CDR3 length: 14 residues. V lost 5 bases and J lost 7, with 16 bases in between.

The rearrangement uses TRBV6-5 and TRBJ1-2, with 8 nucleotides matching TRBD1. Germline CDR1 is MNHEY and CDR2 is SVGAGI. The CDR3 is 15 residues long. Germline trimming cut 7 bases from V and 6 bases from J; bases unmatched to any gene: 13. The CDR3 DNA sequence: TGTGCCAGCACGCAGGGGGCGCAAGCCCGACATGGCTACACCTTC. Protein: CASTQGAQARHGYTF.

The chain employs TRBV28 and TRBJ2-5; maybe TRBD1 (5 bases). The germline V gene encodes CDR1 MDHEN and CDR2 SYDVKM. The CDR3 covers 16 residues. The ends were cut back, 6 bases at V and 4 bases at J, with 21 bases in the middle. The CDR3 sequence: CASRRTDSPGRETQYF. Here the CDR3 DNA reads TGTGCCAGCAGACGAACCGACAGCCCCGGTAGAGAGACCCAGTACTTC.

The rearrangement uses TRBV19 and TRBJ1-1, with D unresolved. V shed 6 bases and J shed 4 bases, with 18 bases lying between them. CDR1 LNHDA and CDR2 SQIVND come from the germline V gene (reference sequence). There are 15 residues in the CDR3. The CDR3 nucleotides read TGTGCCAGTAGGGCGTGGGGTGGGGAGAGCACTGAAGCTTTCTTT. It codes for CASRAWGGESTEAFF.

This sequence joins TRBV28 and TRBJ2-1; TRBD1 might be the D (5 bases). The V gene lost 6 bases and the J gene lost 6 bases, with 18 bases spanning the gap. Looked up from germline, CDR1 is MDHEN and CDR2 is SYDVKM. The CDR3 is 15 residues long. The CDR3 DNA is TGTGCCAGCAGGGGGCCGGGCCCCCTAGGCAATGAGCAGTTCTTC. Residues: CASRGPGPLGNEQFF. Filled out from reference TRBV28 and TRBJ2-1, the complete variable domain reads DVKVTQSSRYLVKRTGEKVFLECVQDMDHENMFWYRQDPGLGLRLIYFSYDVKMKEKGDIPEGYSVSREKKERFSLILESASTNQTSMYLCASRGPGPLGNEQFFGPGTRLTVL.